One and the same sample provided the 26 T cell receptor beta chains below, sequenced in a study of blood T cell repertoires in COVID-19. Method: immunoSEQ multiplex PCR; TCRdb's copy keeps in-frame clones and lacks some. The sample consists of about 330,000 clones, around nine tenths of them appearing once. The sequencing input was PBMCs or T cells enriched from blood (not recorded which). These receptors all stem from a man aged 25 to 45 who had recovered from COVID-19.

The chain joins TRBV25-1 to TRBJ2-1; 10 bases agree with TRBD1. This CDR3 has 15 amino acids. Germline-derived CDR1 and CDR2 are MGHDK and SYGVNS. V shed 3 bases, J shed 2 bases, and the junction held 1 base outside the gene matches. Here the CDR3 reads CASSEGTGAYNEQFF. CDR3 DNA sequence: TGTGCCAGCAGTGAGGGGACAGGGGCCTACAATGAGCAGTTCTTC. The variable domain in full, completed from reference TRBV25-1 and TRBJ2-1, reads EADIYQTPRYLVIGTGKKITLECSQTMGHDKMYWYQQDPGMELHLIHYSYGVNSTEKGDLSSESTVSRIRTEHFPLTLESARPSHTSQYLCASSEGTGAYNEQFFGPGTRLTVL.

V and J are TRBV15 and TRBJ1-1; 7 nucleotides agree with TRBD1. The CDR3 is made up of 15 amino acids. With 1 base clipped from V and 5 bases from J, the junction kept 7 bases outside the gene matches. Germline CDR1 is LNHNV and CDR2 is YYDKDF (reference sequence). CDR3 nucleotides: TGTGCCACCAGCAGAGTATTGACAGGGAGGACTGAAGCTTTCTTT. It translates to CATSRVLTGRTEAFF. Drawing the rest from reference TRBV15 and TRBJ1-1, the complete variable domain is DAMVIQNPRYQVTQFGKPVTLSCSQTLNHNVMYWYQQKSSQAPKLLFHYYDKDFNNEADTPDNFQSRRPNTSFCFLDIRSPGLGDTAMYLCATSRVLTGRTEAFFGQGTRLTVV.

The V gene is TRBV30, the J gene TRBJ1-6; 8 nucleotides agree with TRBD1. Germline CDR1 and CDR2: GTSNPN and SVGIG (reference sequence). The CDR3 totals 14 residues. The CDR3 is CGFTGGSYNSPLHF. CDR3 sequence (DNA): TGTGGATTTACAGGGGGCTCCTATAATTCACCCCTCCACTTT.

V gene TRBV5-5 combines with J gene TRBJ1-5; D is unclear. V was shortened by 6 bases and J by 6 bases, with 19 bases between the two germline ends. CDR3 length: 15 residues. The germline CDR1 and CDR2 sequences are SGHKS and YYEKEE (reference sequence). CDR3 protein: CASNPTEGSAQPQHF. CDR3 in DNA: TGTGCCAGCAACCCAACGGAGGGTAGCGCTCAGCCCCAGCATTTT.

The CDR3 coding sequence is TGTGCCAGCAGCTTCGGCTCAGAAAAACCGGGGGAGCAGTACTTC. Encoded protein: CASSFGSEKPGEQYF. V is TRBV11-2 and J is TRBJ2-7; D might be TRBD2 (5 bases). V lost 3 bases and J 7 bases, leaving 19 bases between the germline ends. Germline assignment: CDR1 SGHAT and CDR2 FQNNGV. The length of the CDR3 is 15 residues.

V is TRBV19 and J is TRBJ2-1; a possible D gene is TRBD1 (6 bases). The CDR3 contains 12 residues. CDR1 and CDR2 (germline): LNHDA, SQIVND (reference sequence). The germline V and J ends were trimmed by 6 bases and 4 bases, with 7 bases remaining between them. DNA for the CDR3: TGTGCCAGTAGGGACAGATACAATGAGCAGTTCTTC. Protein product: CASRDRYNEQFF.

The rearrangement uses TRBV5-4 and TRBJ2-2; 8 bases match TRBD2. The germline gives CDR1 SGHNT, CDR2 YYREEE (reference sequence). This CDR3 is 16 amino acids long. V was pared by 4 bases and J by 5 bases, with 10 bases of the junction left unmatched. In DNA, the CDR3 is TGTGCCAGCAGCACACCGGGGCAGCGGGGGACCGGGGAGCTGTTTTTT. Translating gives CASSTPGQRGTGELFF.

The chain links TRBV5-5 to TRBJ1-3; D is ambiguous. This CDR3 is built from 15 residues. The V end lost 2 bases, the J end lost 0 bases, and 9 bases lay between the germline ends. Looked up from germline, CDR1 is SGHKS and CDR2 is YYEKEE (reference sequence). This chain's CDR3 is CASSFQSGSGNTIYF. The CDR3, as DNA: TGTGCCAGCAGCTTTCAGTCAGGCTCTGGAAACACCATATATTTT.

The gene calls are TRBV28 and TRBJ2-7; D perhaps matches TRBD2 (5 bases). V was pared by 3 bases and J by 7 bases, with 10 bases between. In germline, CDR1 is MDHEN, CDR2 SYDVKM. The CDR3 runs 12 residues. This CDR3 is CASSLTGSEQYF. The DNA of the CDR3 is TGTGCCAGCAGTTTGACGGGGAGTGAGCAGTACTTC. Variable domain in full (rest from reference TRBV28 and TRBJ2-7): DVKVTQSSRYLVKRTGEKVFLECVQDMDHENMFWYRQDPGLGLRLIYFSYDVKMKEKGDIPEGYSVSREKKERFSLILESASTNQTSMYLCASSLTGSEQYFGPGTRLTVT.

V usage is TRBV5-1 and J usage is TRBJ1-4; D is possibly TRBD1 (5 bases). Germline CDR1 reads SGHRS; CDR2 reads YFSETQ. This CDR3 is 14 amino acids long. The germline V and J ends were trimmed by 0 bases and 7 bases, with 10 bases remaining between them. The CDR3 bases are TGCGCCAGCAGCTTGGGCAGGGTTTTTGAAAAACTGTTTTTT. Amino acid sequence: CASSLGRVFEKLFF.

The chain joins TRBV28 to TRBJ1-2; D not certain. Looked up from germline, CDR1 is MDHEN and CDR2 is SYDVKM. Trimming removed 5 bases at V and 8 bases at J, with 21 bases between. The CDR3 sequence is 15 residues long. DNA for the CDR3: TGTGCCAGCAGTCCGCTTTACAACCCTTCCGGGGGCTACACCTTC. It yields the protein CASSPLYNPSGGYTF.

This chain connects TRBV3-1 (or the pseudogene TRBV3-2) to TRBJ2-1, with 7 positions matching TRBD2. In germline, CDR1 is LGHDT, CDR2 YNNKEL (reference sequence). This CDR3 contains 14 residues. V lost 4 bases and J lost 9; bases outside the gene matches: 9. The CDR3 DNA reads TGTGCCAGCAGCCGACTAGCCGGCGAAAGTGAGCAGTTCTTC. Translating gives CASSRLAGESEQFF.

This clone was observed a handful of times. The chain links TRBV14 to TRBJ2-2, with D maybe TRBD1 (5 bases). CDR3 length: 19 residues. V lost 0 bases and J 5 bases, leaving 22 bases between the germline ends. Per the germline V gene, CDR1 is SGHDN and CDR2 is FVKESK. The CDR3 DNA follows: TGTGCCAGCAGCCAAGATCCCGTCGCAGGGCGGATTTGGACCGGGGAGCTGTTTTTT. It yields the protein CASSQDPVAGRIWTGELFF.

The CDR3 protein is CASSSRLAGAQETQYF. In DNA form, the CDR3 reads TGTGCCAGCAGTTCCCGACTAGCGGGGGCCCAAGAGACCCAGTACTTC. The rearrangement links TRBV2 to TRBJ2-5; 12 bases agree with TRBD2. Germline V gene sequence: CDR1 SNHLY, CDR2 FYNNEI. CDR3 size: 16 residues. The J segment lost 1 base and the V segment lost 5 bases, leaving 5 bases of the junction unmatched.

The V call is TRBV4-2, the J call TRBJ1-3; unclear D gene. The germline gives CDR1 LGHNA, CDR2 YNFKEQ. Trimming left V 0 bases short and J 4 bases short, with 16 bases between. This CDR3 comprises 17 residues. The CDR3 is CASSQEVVAERGNTIYF. DNA for the CDR3: TGTGCCAGCAGCCAAGAAGTGGTAGCCGAACGAGGAAACACCATATATTTT.

The chain is built from TRBV5-4 and TRBJ2-7, with D perhaps matching TRBD1 (7 bases). The germline gives CDR1 SGHNT, CDR2 YYREEE (reference sequence). Trimming removed 4 bases from V and 6 bases from J, with 14 bases in between. The CDR3 contains 13 residues. DNA for the CDR3: TGTGCCAGCAGCCGGGAGACAGGGACCGAGCAGTACTTC. Encoded protein: CASSRETGTEQYF.

CDR3 nucleotide sequence: TGCAGTGCTAGTGGTCAGGGAGATACGCAGTATTTT. Translating it yields CSASGQGDTQYF. This chain joins TRBV20-1 and TRBJ2-3; maybe TRBD1 (5 bases). This CDR3 contains 12 residues. Germline V gene data show CDR1 as DFQATT and CDR2 as SNEGSKA (reference sequence). V was shortened by 3 bases and J by 5 bases, with 9 bases between the two germline ends.

The CDR3 here is CASSRSGAHTQYF. CDR3 sequence (DNA): TGTGCCAGCAGCCGTAGCGGGGCCCATACGCAGTATTTT. V and J are TRBV7-2 and TRBJ2-3; TRBD2 matches 8 bases. There are 13 residues in the CDR3. V lost 5 bases and J lost 7; bases outside the gene matches: 5. Germline V gene data show CDR1 as SGHTA and CDR2 as FQGNSA. The full variable domain, in which reference TRBV7-2 and TRBJ2-3 provide the parts outside the CDR3, is GAGVSQSPSNKVTEKGKDVELRCDPISGHTALYWYRQSLGQGLEFLIYFQGNSAPDKSGLPSDRFSAERTGGSVSTLTIQRTQQEDSAVYLCASSRSGAHTQYFGPGTRLTVL.

The chain combines TRBV5-1 with TRBJ2-1; maybe TRBD2 (7 bases). Looked up from germline, CDR1 is SGHRS and CDR2 is YFSETQ. V was clipped by 4 bases and J by 2 bases, with 19 bases between them. The CDR3 runs 17 residues. The CDR3 here is CASSPGGQRGTYNEQFF. In DNA form, the CDR3 reads TGCGCCAGCAGCCCCGGGGGCCAGCGGGGTACCTACAATGAGCAGTTCTTC.

This rearrangement joins TRBV4-2 to TRBJ2-1; 13 bases line up with TRBD2. The junction had 4 bases not matched to a gene; V was cut back by 1 base and J by 7 bases. Germline V gene sequence: CDR1 LGHNA, CDR2 YNFKEQ. The CDR3 runs 16 residues. The CDR3 sequence: CASSQGWTSGGNEQFF. As DNA, the CDR3 is TGTGCCAGCAGCCAAGGGTGGACTAGCGGGGGTAATGAGCAGTTCTTC.

V usage is TRBV5-1 and J usage is TRBJ1-4; 8 nucleotides align to TRBD1. Germline V gene data show CDR1 as SGHRS and CDR2 as YFSETQ. The CDR3 contains 16 residues. V lost 4 bases and J lost 0; bases outside the gene matches: 5. The CDR3 sequence is CASSPGQGSTNEKLFF. The CDR3 DNA is TGCGCCAGCAGCCCAGGACAGGGTTCAACTAATGAAAAACTGTTTTTT.

The V and J genes are TRBV4-2 and TRBJ1-5; 8 bases are shared with TRBD1. Germline trimming cut 4 bases from V and 11 bases from J; bases unmatched to any gene: 7. The CDR3 extends over 13 amino acids. Germline assignment: CDR1 LGHNA and CDR2 YNFKEQ. The CDR3 DNA reads as TGTGCCAGCAGCCTCGCTGACAGGGGCGCCCAGCATTTT. It codes for CASSLADRGAQHF.

The CDR3, as DNA: TGTGCCAGCAGTCCTCATACACAGGGCTACGAGCAGTACTTC. This encodes CASSPHTQGYEQYF. This chain links TRBV13 with TRBJ2-7; maybe TRBD1 (6 bases). The V end was cut by 6 bases, the J end by 3 bases, with 15 bases between. CDR1 is PRHDT, CDR2 FYEKMQ, per germline (reference sequence). This CDR3 has 14 residues. The entire variable domain, with the rest obtained from reference TRBV13 and TRBJ2-7, is as follows: AAGVIQSPRHLIKEKRETATLKCYPIPRHDTVYWYQQGPGQDPQFLISFYEKMQSDKGSIPDRFSAQQFSDYHSELNMSSLELGDSALYFCASSPHTQGYEQYFGPGTRLTVT.

The rearrangement joins TRBV12-5 to TRBJ2-5; 8 nucleotides agree with TRBD2. This CDR3 is 13 amino acids long. Germline assignment: CDR1 LGHNT and CDR2 FRNRAP. V was pared by 3 bases and J by 5 bases, with 2 bases of the junction left unmatched. The CDR3 sequence is CASGFGGGETQYF. The CDR3 coding sequence is TGTGCTAGTGGTTTCGGGGGGGGTGAGACCCAGTACTTC.

The V and J genes are TRBV12-2 and TRBJ2-1; the D call of TRBD1 is as the table states it, not checked on the DNA. TRBV12-2 is marked as a pseudogene. The CDR3 is 20 amino acids. CDR3 sequence (DNA): TGTGCAAGTCGCTTAGCTTCGACCGGGACAGCCGGATACTCCTACAATGAGCAGTTCTTC. This translates into CASRLASTGTAGYSYNEQFF.

Note on this clone: The same CDR3 can be traced to other DNA sequences in this sample. V gene TRBV27 combines with J gene TRBJ2-7; D is possibly TRBD1 (5 bases). The CDR3 runs 11 residues. V lost 2 bases and J lost 7, with 6 bases in between. Germline V gene data show CDR1 as MNHEY and CDR2 as SMNVEV (reference sequence). DNA for the CDR3: TGTGCCAGCAGTTTAGCAGGGGAGCAGTACTTC. It codes for CASSLAGEQYF.